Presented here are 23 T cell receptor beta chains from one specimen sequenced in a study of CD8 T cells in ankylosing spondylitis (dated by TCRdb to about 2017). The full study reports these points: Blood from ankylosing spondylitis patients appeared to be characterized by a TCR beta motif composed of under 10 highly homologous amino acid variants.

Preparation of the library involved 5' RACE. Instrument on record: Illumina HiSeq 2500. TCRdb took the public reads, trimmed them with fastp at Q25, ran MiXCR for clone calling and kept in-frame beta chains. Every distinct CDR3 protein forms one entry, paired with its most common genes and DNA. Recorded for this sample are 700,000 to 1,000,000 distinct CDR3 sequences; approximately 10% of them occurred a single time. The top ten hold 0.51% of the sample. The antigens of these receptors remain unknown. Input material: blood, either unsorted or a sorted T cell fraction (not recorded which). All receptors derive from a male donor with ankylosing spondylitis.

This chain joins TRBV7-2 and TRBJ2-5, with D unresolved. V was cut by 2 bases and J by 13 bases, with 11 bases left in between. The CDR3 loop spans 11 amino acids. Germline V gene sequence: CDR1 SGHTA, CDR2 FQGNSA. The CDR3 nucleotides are TGTGCCAGCAGCTTAATGGCCCAGCCGTACTTC. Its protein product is CASSLMAQPYF.

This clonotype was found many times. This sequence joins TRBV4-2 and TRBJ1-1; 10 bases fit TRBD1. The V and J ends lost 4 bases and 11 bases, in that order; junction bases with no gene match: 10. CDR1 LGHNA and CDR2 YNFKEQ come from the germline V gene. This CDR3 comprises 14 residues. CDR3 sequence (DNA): TGTGCCAGCAGCCGAGAACTGGGACAGGGGAGCGCTTTCTTT. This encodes CASSRELGQGSAFF.

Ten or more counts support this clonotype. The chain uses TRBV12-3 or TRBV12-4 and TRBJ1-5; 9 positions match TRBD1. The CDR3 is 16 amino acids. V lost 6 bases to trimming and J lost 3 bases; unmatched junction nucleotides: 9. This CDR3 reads CASRYGRDRDNQPQHF. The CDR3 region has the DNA TGTGCCAGCAGGTACGGACGGGACAGGGACAATCAGCCCCAGCATTTT.

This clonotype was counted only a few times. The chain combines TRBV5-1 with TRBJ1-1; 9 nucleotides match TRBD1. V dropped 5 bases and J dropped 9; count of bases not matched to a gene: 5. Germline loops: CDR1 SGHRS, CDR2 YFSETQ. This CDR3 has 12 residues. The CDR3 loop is CASSRQGGKAFF. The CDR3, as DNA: TGCGCCAGCAGTCGACAGGGGGGCAAAGCTTTCTTT.

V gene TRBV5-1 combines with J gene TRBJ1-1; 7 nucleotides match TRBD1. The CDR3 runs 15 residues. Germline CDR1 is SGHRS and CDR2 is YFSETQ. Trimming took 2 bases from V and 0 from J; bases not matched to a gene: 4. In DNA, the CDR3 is TGCGCCAGCAGCTTTGCTGACAGGGTGAACACTGAAGCTTTCTTT. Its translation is CASSFADRVNTEAFF.

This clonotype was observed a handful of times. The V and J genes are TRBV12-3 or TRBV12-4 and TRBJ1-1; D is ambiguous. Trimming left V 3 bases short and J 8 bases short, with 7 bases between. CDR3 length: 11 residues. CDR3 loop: CASSFWAEAFF. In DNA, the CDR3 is TGTGCCAGCAGTTTCTGGGCAGAAGCTTTCTTT.

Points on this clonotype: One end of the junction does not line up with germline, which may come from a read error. CDR3 sequence reads: CCAIPTLGTSGTESTDTQYF. The CDR3 bases are TGCTGTGCTATCCCCACCCTTGGGACTAGCGGGACCGAGAGCACAGATACGCAGTATTTT. The genes are TRBV20-1 and TRBJ2-3; 13 nucleotides align to TRBD2. The CDR3 has 20 amino acids. Germline CDR1 reads DFQATT; CDR2 reads SNEGSKA (reference sequence).

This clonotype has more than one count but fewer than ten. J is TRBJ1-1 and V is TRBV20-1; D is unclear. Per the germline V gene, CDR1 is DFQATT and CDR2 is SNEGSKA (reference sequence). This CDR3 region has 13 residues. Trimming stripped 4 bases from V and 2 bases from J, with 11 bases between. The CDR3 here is CSAKPDFNTEAFF. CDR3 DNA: TGCAGTGCTAAGCCGGACTTCAACACTGAAGCTTTCTTT.

CDR3 residues: CASRQGPTYNEQFF. DNA for the CDR3: TGTGCCAGCCGACAGGGACCCACATACAATGAGCAGTTCTTC. V gene TRBV12-1 combines with J gene TRBJ2-1; TRBD1, the table's D call, was not compared with the DNA. TRBV12-1 is a pseudogene segment. The CDR3 covers 14 residues.

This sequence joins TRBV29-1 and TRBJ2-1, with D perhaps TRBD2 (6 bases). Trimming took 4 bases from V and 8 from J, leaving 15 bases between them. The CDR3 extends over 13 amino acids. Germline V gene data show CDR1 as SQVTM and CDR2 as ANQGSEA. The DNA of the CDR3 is TGCAGCGTTGCAAGACTAGGTTCTGATGAGCAGTTCTTC. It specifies CSVARLGSDEQFF.

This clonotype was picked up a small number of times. This CDR3 reads CASSFRFGREQYF. The DNA of the CDR3 is TGTGCCAGCAGTTTTAGGTTCGGTCGCGAGCAGTACTTC. The rearrangement links TRBV12-3 or TRBV12-4 to TRBJ2-7, with D hard to call. V was trimmed by 3 bases and J by 6 bases, leaving 12 bases between them. The CDR3 has 13 amino acids.

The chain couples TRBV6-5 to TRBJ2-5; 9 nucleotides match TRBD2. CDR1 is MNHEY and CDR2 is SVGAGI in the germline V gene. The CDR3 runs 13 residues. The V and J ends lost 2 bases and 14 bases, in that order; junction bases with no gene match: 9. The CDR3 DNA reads TGTGCCAGCAGTTACGGACCCGGGACTAGCTTTTACTTC. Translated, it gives CASSYGPGTSFYF.

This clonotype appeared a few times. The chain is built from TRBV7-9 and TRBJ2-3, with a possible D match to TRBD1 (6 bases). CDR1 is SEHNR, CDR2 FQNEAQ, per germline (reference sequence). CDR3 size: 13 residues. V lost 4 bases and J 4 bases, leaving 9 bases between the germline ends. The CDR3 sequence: CASSYQGPDTQYF. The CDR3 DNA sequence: TGTGCCAGCAGCTATCAGGGGCCAGATACGCAGTATTTT.

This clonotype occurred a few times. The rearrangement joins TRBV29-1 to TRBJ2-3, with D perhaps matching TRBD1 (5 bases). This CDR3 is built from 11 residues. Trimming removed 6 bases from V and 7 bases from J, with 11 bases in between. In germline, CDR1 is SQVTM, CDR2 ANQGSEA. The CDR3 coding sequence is TGCAGCGTGATCAGGGTTCATACGCAGTATTTT. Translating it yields CSVIRVHTQYF.

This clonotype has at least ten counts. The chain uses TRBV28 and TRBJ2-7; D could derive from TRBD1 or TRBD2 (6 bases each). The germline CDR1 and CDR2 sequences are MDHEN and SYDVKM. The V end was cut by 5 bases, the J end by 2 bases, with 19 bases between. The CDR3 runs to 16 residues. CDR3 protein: CASSLALGAGPYEQYF. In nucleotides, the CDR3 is TGTGCCAGCAGTCTCGCCTTGGGGGCGGGACCCTACGAGCAGTACTTC.

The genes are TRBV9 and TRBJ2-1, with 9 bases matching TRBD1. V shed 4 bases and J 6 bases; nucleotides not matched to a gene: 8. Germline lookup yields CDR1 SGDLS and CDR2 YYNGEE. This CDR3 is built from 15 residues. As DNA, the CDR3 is TGTGCCAGCAGCCAGACCGGGACAGGGCCCAATGAGCAGTTCTTC. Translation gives CASSQTGTGPNEQFF.

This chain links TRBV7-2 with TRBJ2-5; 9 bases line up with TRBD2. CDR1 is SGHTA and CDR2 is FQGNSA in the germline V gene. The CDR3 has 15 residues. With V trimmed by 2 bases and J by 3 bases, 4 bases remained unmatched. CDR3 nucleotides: TGTGCCAGCAGCTTATATGGCGGGGGGGAAGAGACCCAGTACTTC. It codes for CASSLYGGGEETQYF.

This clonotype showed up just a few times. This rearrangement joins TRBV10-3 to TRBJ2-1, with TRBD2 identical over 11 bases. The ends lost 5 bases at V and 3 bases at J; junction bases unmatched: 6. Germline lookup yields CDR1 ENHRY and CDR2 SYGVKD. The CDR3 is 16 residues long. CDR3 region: CAISPLGTSGYNEQFF. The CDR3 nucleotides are TGTGCCATCAGTCCCCTTGGGACTAGCGGCTACAATGAGCAGTTCTTC.

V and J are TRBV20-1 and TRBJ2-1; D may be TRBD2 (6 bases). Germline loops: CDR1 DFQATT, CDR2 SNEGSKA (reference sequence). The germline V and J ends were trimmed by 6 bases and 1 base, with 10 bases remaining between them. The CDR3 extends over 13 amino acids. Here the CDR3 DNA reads TGCAGTGCCGGGACTCGGTCCTACAATGAGCAGTTCTTC. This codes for CSAGTRSYNEQFF.

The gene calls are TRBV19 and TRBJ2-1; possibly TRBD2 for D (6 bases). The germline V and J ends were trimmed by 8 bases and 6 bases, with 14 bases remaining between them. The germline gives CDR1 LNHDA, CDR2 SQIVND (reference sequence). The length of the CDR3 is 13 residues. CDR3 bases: TGTGCCAGTGCCTCGCGGGACTTCAATGAGCAGTTCTTC. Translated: CASASRDFNEQFF. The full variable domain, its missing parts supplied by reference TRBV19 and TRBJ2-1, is DGGITQSPKYLFRKEGQNVTLSCEQNLNHDAMYWYRQDPGQGLRLIYYSQIVNDFQKGDIAEGYSVSREKKESFPLTVTSAQKNPTAFYLCASASRDFNEQFFGPGTRLTVL.

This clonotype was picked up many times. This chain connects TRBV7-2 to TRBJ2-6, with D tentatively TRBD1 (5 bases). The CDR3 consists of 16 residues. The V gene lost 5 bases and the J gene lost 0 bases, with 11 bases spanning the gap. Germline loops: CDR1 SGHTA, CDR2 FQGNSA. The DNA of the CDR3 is TGTGCCAGCAGCCGACAGACCAGCTCTGGGGCCAACGTCCTGACTTTC. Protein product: CASSRQTSSGANVLTF.

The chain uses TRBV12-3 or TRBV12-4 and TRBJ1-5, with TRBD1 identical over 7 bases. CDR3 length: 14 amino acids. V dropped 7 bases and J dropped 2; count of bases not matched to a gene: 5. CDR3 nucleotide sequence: TGTGCCAGCACCGTCGACAGGGGCAATCAGCCCCAGCATTTT. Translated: CASTVDRGNQPQHF.

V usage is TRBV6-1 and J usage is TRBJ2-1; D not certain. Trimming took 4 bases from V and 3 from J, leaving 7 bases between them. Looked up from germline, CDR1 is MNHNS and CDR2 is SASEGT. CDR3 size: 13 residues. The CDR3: CASSVSGYNEQFF. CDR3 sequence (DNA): TGTGCCAGCAGTGTTTCCGGCTACAATGAGCAGTTCTTC.